This TCR beta chain was recorded in a study of CD8+ T cells in alopecia areata. Study overall: Treated patients were given 5 to 10 mg oral tofacitinib twice daily. Treated patients were scored for severity by percent of scalp affected. Study-level findings and limits: Tofacitinib yielded significantly lower scalp clonality and fewer expanded CD8+ clones among the top 100.

The V end lost 3 bases, the J end lost 0 bases, and 8 bases lay between the germline ends. CDR3 length equals 13 residues. Looked up from germline, CDR1 is SQVTM and CDR2 is ANQGSEA. Worth noting for this clone: The target antigen is unknown. Other DNA sequences from this sample encode an identical CDR3 as well.

Extracted RNA was reverse transcribed, and the resulting cDNA served as sequencing template. Sequencing was performed with immunoSEQ multiplex PCR; in TCRdb, only in-frame clones are kept and a portion is missing. The sample includes a few hundred thousand clones, over 60% of them seen just once. Treatment specified: oral pan-JAK inhibitor, 5-10 mg twice daily. Peripheral blood, together with lesional scalp punch biopsies, was collected from alopecia areata patients. The receptor was derived from a human donor with alopecia areata. The genes are TRBV29-1 and TRBJ1-1; unclear D gene. The sample consisted of CD4+ T cells sorted from blood, taken around week 42, from a patient treated with tofacitinib. CDR3 DNA: TGCAGCGTTGAGGGCCAGATGAACACTGAAGCTTTCTTT. It specifies CSVEGQMNTEAFF. Full variable domain (outside the CDR3, taken from reference TRBV29-1 and TRBJ1-1): SAVISQKPSRDICQRGTSLTIQCQVDSQVTMMFWYRQQPGQSLTLIATANQGSEATYESGFVIDKFPISRPNLTFSTLTVSNMSPEDSSIYLCSVEGQMNTEAFFGQGTRLTVV.